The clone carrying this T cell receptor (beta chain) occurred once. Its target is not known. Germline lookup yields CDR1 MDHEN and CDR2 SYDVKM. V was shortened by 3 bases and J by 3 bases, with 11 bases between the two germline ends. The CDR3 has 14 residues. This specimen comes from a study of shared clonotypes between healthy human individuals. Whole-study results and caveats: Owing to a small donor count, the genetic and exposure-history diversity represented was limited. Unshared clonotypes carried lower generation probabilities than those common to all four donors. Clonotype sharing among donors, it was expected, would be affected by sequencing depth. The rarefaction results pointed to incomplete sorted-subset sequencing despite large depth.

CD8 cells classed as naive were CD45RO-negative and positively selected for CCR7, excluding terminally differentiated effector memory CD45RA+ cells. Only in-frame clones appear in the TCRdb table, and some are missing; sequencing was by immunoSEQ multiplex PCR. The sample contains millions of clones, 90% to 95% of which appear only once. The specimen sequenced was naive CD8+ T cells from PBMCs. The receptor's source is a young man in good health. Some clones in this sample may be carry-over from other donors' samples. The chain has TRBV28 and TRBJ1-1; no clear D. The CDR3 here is CASSLFRVDTEAFF. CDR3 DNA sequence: TGTGCCAGCAGTTTGTTCCGTGTCGACACTGAAGCTTTCTTT.